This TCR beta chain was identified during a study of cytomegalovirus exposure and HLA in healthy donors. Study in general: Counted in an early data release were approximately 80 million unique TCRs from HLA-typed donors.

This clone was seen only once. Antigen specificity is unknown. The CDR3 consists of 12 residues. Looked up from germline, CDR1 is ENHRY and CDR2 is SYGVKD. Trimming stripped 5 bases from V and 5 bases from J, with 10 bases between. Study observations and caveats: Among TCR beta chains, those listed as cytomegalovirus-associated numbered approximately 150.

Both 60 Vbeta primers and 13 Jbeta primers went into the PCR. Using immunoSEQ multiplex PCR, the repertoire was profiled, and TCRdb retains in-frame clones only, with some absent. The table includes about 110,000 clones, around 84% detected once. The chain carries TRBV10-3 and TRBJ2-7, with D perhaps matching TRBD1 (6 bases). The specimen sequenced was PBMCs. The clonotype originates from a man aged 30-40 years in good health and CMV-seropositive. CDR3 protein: CAISTGSHEQYV. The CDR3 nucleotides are TGTGCCATCAGTACAGGGAGCCACGAGCAGTACGTC.